This T cell receptor (beta chain) was sequenced in a study of cytomegalovirus exposure and HLA in healthy donors. The study, taken as a whole, reports: In all likelihood, a cluster of highly shared sequence variants was a sequencing artifact.

Concerning this clone itself: As yet, its antigen is unknown.

A multiplex PCR was run with 60 Vbeta primers and 13 Jbeta primers. Repertoires were generated with immunoSEQ multiplex PCR, while TCRdb's copy carries only in-frame clones and drops some. The sample has some 150,000 clones, approximately 80% seen once. With 4 bases clipped from V and 0 bases from J, the junction kept 8 bases outside the gene matches. Germline V CDR1 and CDR2: SGHRS, YFSETQ. This CDR3 has 16 residues. This receptor was identified in a man over 45 in good health and CMV-seronegative. The sequenced sample was PBMCs. The chain uses TRBV5-1 and TRBJ2-5, with 8 bases lining up with TRBD1. CDR3 sequence reads: CASSQPETGDQETQYF. The DNA of the CDR3 is TGCGCCAGCAGCCAACCCGAGACAGGGGACCAAGAGACCCAGTACTTC.